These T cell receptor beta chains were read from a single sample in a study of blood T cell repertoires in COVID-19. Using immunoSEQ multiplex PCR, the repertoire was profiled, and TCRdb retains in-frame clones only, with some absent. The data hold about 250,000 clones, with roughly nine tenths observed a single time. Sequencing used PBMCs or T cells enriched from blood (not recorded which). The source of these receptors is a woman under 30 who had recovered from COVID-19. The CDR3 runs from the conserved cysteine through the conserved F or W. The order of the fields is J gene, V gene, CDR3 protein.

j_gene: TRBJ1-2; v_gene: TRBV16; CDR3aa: CASSPGANYGYTF
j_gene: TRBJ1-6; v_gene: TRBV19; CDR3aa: CASSTSGTGNSPLHF
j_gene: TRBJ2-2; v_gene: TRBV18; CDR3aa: CASSPLPGSNTGELFF
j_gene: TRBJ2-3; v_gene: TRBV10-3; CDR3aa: CAISEVRGGGADTQYF
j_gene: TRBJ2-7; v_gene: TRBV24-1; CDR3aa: CATSETPTSGAYLSYEQYF
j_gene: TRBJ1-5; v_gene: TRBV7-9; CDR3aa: CASSLGGTQPQHF
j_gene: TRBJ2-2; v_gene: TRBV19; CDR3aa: CASSKGLAGANTGELFF
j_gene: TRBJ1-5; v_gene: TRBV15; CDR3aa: CATSRKGWAGSNQPQHF
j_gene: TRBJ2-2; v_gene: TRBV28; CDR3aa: CASGVPQGSYTGELFF
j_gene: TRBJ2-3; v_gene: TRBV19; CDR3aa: CASTDRGDTQYF
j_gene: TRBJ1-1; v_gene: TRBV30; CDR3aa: CAWSDRIEAFF
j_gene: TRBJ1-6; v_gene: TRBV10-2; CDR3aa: CASRDGQYNSPLHF